The clone carrying this TCR beta chain occurred a few times. The antigen is not known. This specimen belongs to a study of T-cell reconstitution after alpha-beta-depleted transplantation in children. Study-wide results and caveats: At around two months after transplant, the alpha-beta T cells were reportedly derived from several hundred expanded clones that came from non-depleted graft cells. A year post-transplant, T-cell counts and diversity derived mostly from newly produced T cells.

This CDR3 spans 17 amino acids. Losses at the gene ends were 2 bases for V and 5 bases for J; bases not matched to a gene: 12. Germline CDR1 and CDR2: LGHNA and YSLEER. Molecular barcoding with unique molecular identifiers was used for the TCRbeta library. TCRdb passed the PCR reads through MiXCR, listing each CDR3 protein once. The data hold tens of thousands of distinct CDR3 sequences, with under 6% observed a single time. J is TRBJ2-3 and V is TRBV4-3; 8 positions match TRBD1. The source is a female patient aged 2 to 10 who had a stem cell transplant for aplastic anemia, so the T cells may come from the graft donor. Sequenced material: PBMCs, mostly from graft donor cells, taken 60 days after TCRalphabeta/CD19-depleted stem cell transplant. DNA for the CDR3: TGCGCCAGCAGCCAACCGCCCTGGACAGGGACGGTAGATACGCAGTATTTT. This gives the protein CASSQPPWTGTVDTQYF.